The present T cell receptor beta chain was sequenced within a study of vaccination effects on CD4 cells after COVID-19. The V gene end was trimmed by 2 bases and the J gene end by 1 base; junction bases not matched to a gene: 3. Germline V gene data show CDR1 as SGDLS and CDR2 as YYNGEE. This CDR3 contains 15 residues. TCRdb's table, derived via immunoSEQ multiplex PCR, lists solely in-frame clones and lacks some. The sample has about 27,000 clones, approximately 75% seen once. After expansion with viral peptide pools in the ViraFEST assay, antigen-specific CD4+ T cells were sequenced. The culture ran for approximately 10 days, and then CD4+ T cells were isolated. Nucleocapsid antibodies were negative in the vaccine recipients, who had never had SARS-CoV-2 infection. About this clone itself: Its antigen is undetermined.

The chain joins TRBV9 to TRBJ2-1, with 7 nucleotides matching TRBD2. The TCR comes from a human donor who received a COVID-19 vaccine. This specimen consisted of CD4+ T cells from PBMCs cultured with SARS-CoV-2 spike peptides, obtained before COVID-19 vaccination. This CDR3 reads CASSVGGGSYNEQFF. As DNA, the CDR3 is TGTGCCAGCAGCGTCGGGGGAGGGTCCTACAATGAGCAGTTCTTC.